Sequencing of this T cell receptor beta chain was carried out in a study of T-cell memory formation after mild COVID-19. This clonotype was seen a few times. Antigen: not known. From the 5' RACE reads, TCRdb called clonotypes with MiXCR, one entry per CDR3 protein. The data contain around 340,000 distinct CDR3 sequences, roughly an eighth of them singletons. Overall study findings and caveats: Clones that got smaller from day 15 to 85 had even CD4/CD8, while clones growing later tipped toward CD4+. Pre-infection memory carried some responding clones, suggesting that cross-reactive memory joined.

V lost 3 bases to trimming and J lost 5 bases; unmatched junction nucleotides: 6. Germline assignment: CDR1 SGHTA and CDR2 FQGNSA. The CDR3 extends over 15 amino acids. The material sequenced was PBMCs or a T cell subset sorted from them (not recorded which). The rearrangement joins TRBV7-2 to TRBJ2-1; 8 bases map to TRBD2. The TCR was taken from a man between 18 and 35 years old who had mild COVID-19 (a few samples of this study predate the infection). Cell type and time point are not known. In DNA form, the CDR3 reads TGTGCCAGCAGCTTGGGTCTAGCGGGCCACAATGAGCAGTTCTTC. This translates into CASSLGLAGHNEQFF.